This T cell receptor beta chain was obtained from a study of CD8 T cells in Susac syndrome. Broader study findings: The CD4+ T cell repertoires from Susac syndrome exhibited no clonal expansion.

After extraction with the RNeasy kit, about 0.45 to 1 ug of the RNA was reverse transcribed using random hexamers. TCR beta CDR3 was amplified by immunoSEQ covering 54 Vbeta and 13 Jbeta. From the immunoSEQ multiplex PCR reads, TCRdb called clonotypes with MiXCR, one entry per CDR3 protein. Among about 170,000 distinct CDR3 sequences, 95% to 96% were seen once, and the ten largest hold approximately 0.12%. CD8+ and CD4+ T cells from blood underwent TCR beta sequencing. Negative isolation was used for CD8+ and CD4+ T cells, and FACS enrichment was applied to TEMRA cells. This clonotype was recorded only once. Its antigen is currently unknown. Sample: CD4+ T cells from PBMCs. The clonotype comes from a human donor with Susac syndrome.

The CDR3 sequence is CSAPGTVNTEAFF. CDR3 bases: TGCAGTGCTCCCGGGACAGTGAACACTGAAGCTTTCTTT. The chain recombines TRBV20-1 with TRBJ1-1; 7 bases are shared with TRBD1. Germline loops: CDR1 DFQATT, CDR2 SNEGSKA (reference sequence). The J segment lost 0 bases and the V segment lost 5 bases, leaving 3 bases of the junction unmatched. The CDR3 covers 13 residues.